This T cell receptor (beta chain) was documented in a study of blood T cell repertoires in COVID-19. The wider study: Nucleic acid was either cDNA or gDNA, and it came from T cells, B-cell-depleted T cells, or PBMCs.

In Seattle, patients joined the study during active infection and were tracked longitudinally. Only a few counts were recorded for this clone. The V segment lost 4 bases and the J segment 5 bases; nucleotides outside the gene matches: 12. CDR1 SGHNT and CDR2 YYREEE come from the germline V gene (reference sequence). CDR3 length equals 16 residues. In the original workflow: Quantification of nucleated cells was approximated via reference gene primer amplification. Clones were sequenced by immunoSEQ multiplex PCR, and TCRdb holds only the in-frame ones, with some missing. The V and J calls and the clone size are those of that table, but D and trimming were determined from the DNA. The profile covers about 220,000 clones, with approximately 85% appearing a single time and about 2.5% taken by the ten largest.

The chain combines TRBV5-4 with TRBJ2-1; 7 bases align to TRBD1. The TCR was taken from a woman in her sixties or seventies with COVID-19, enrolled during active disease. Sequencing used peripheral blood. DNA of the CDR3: TGTGCCAGCAGCGCGAACCGGGACAGAGGAAACAATGAGCAGTTCTTC. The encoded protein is CASSANRDRGNNEQFF.